One and the same sample provided the 30 T cell receptor beta chains below, sequenced in a study of vaccination effects on CD4 cells after COVID-19 (dated by TCRdb to 2021 to 2024). What these receptors recognize is not known. Library preparation employed the immunoSEQ multiplex PCR assay. Drawn from immuneACCESS, this table holds only the in-frame rearrangements with V and J called that TCRdb kept. Clones are partly lost; checked studies trace under half to an unresolved V gene and leave the rest unexplained. Across this sample there are around 30,000 clones, with roughly two thirds seen only once. Jointly, the top ten make up 25% to 30% of the sample. To identify antigen-specific CD4+ T cell clonotypes by their expansion, the ViraFEST assay first stimulated PBMC with viral peptide pools and then applied TCR sequencing. After roughly 11 days of culture, CD4+ T cells were isolated with the EasySep CD4+ T cell isolation kit.

The source material was CD4+ T cells from PBMCs cultured with HCoV-229E spike peptides, sampled before COVID-19 vaccination. In light of the paper, this sample's cell subset or site label describes: HCoV-229E spike overlapping peptide pool stimulation. The receptors stem from a human donor who received a COVID-19 vaccine.

The V call is TRBV12-5, the J call TRBJ2-5; the D call may be TRBD1 or TRBD2 (7 bases each). The CDR3 is 17 amino acids. CDR1 and CDR2 (germline): LGHNT, FRNRAP. The ends were cut back, 0 bases at V and 0 bases at J, with 14 bases in the middle. The CDR3 nucleotides read TGTGCTAGTGGTTTGGTAGTGGGAGGGGGCGACCAAGAGACCCAGTACTTC. Protein: CASGLVVGGGDQETQYF.

The genes are TRBV6-2 or TRBV6-3 and TRBJ1-5, with no clear D. Germline V gene lookup returns CDR1 MNHEY and CDR2 SVGEGT. The length of the CDR3 is 16 residues. Trimming stripped 4 bases from V and 4 bases from J, with 17 bases between. The CDR3 sequence: CASSSPRAVANQPQHF. As DNA, the CDR3 is TGTGCCAGCAGTTCCCCCCGGGCAGTGGCTAATCAGCCCCAGCATTTT.

The chain has TRBV6-6 and TRBJ2-7; unclear D gene. Trimming took 0 bases from V and 2 from J, leaving 8 bases between them. CDR3 length: 14 residues. Per germline, CDR1 MNHNY and CDR2 SVGAGI (reference sequence). The CDR3 DNA reads as TGTGCCAGCAGTTACTCTGGCAAACCCTACGAGCAGTACTTC. It is translated as CASSYSGKPYEQYF.

The rearrangement uses TRBV6-2 or TRBV6-3 and TRBJ2-2, with D possibly called TRBD1 or TRBD2 (6 bases each). The CDR3 extends over 16 amino acids. V was clipped by 2 bases and J by 2 bases, with 12 bases between them. Germline assignment: CDR1 MNHEY and CDR2 SVGEGT. CDR3 in amino acids: CASSYDGGPNTGELFF. CDR3 sequence (DNA): TGTGCCAGCAGTTACGACGGGGGCCCCAACACCGGGGAGCTGTTTTTT.

This clone was observed once. The J gene is TRBJ1-3, the V gene TRBV7-2; D possibly corresponds to TRBD1 (6 bases). Germline CDR1 SGHTA, CDR2 FQGNSA. The germline V and J ends were trimmed by 7 bases and 0 bases, with 10 bases remaining between them. The CDR3 covers 14 residues. The DNA for the CDR3 is TGTGCCAGCAAAAAAGGGGGCTCTGGAAACACCATATATTTT. This codes for CASKKGGSGNTIYF.

The chain has TRBV19 and TRBJ1-2, with D uncertain. Germline loops: CDR1 LNHDA, CDR2 SQIVND (reference sequence). V lost 3 bases to trimming and J lost 5 bases, with 10 bases between them. The CDR3 has 13 residues. CDR3 residues: CASSINTGYGYTF. CDR3 nucleotide sequence: TGTGCCAGTAGTATTAACACCGGATATGGCTACACCTTC.

V and J are TRBV5-6 and TRBJ1-4; D gene ambiguous. The CDR3 totals 13 residues. Per germline, CDR1 SGHDT and CDR2 YYEEEE. V dropped 4 bases and J dropped 4 bases, with 8 bases sitting between them. The CDR3 sequence is CASSLRNNEKLFF. In DNA form, the CDR3 reads TGTGCCAGCAGCCTCAGGAATAATGAAAAACTGTTTTTT.

CDR3 DNA sequence: TGTGCCAGCAGCCAAGTTGTCTACGAGCAGTACTTC. Its translation is CASSQVVYEQYF. This sequence joins TRBV3-1 (or the pseudogene TRBV3-2) and TRBJ2-7; no reliable D call. V lost 1 base to trimming and J lost 3 bases, with 4 bases between them. Germline V gene lookup returns CDR1 LGHDT and CDR2 YNNKEL (reference sequence). This CDR3 comprises 12 residues.

CDR3 sequence (DNA): TGTGCCAGTAGTATAGCGGGGCAGGGCGGCGACGAGCAGTACTTC. Translated, it gives CASSIAGQGGDEQYF. The rearrangement joins TRBV19 to TRBJ2-7, with D perhaps being TRBD1 or TRBD2 (5 bases each). The CDR3 consists of 15 residues. V gave up 1 base and J gave up 5 bases, with 15 bases separating them. Germline CDR1 LNHDA, CDR2 SQIVND (reference sequence). The whole variable domain, filled in from reference TRBV19 and TRBJ2-7, reads DGGITQSPKYLFRKEGQNVTLSCEQNLNHDAMYWYRQDPGQGLRLIYYSQIVNDFQKGDIAEGYSVSREKKESFPLTVTSAQKNPTAFYLCASSIAGQGGDEQYFGPGTRLTVT.

Written as DNA, the CDR3 is TGCGCCAGCAGCCTAGGGACACAGCACAACTATGGCTACACCTTC. Its translation is CASSLGTQHNYGYTF. The chain couples TRBV4-1 to TRBJ1-2; the D gene is possibly TRBD1 (6 bases). Germline CDR1 is MGHRA and CDR2 is YSYEKL. The CDR3 spans 15 residues. Trimming stripped 4 bases from V and 2 bases from J, with 14 bases between.

The genes are TRBV5-1 and TRBJ1-1; D might be TRBD1 (6 bases). Looked up from germline, CDR1 is SGHRS and CDR2 is YFSETQ. The CDR3 spans 11 residues. V lost 6 bases and J 8 bases, leaving 11 bases between the germline ends. In nucleotides, the CDR3 is TGCGCCAGCAAGGGGGAGACAGAAGCTTTCTTT. Protein: CASKGETEAFF.

The rearrangement uses TRBV7-9 and TRBJ2-6, with D possibly matching TRBD1 (6 bases). Trimming left V 2 bases short and J 2 bases short, with 7 bases between. From germline, CDR1 is SEHNR and CDR2 FQNEAQ (reference sequence). The CDR3 contains 15 residues. CDR3 residues: CASSLRQAGANVLTF. The CDR3 DNA follows: TGTGCCAGCAGCTTAAGACAGGCTGGGGCCAACGTCCTGACTTTC.

This clone was counted a single time. The chain has TRBV4-1 and TRBJ2-3, with 8 positions matching TRBD2. This CDR3 has 15 amino acids. Germline V gene data show CDR1 as MGHRA and CDR2 as YSYEKL. V was pared by 1 base and J by 8 bases, with 8 bases of the junction left unmatched. The CDR3 sequence: CASSQAIRSGSTQYF. The CDR3 DNA reads TGCGCCAGCAGCCAAGCTATCCGGAGCGGGAGTACGCAGTATTTT.

The rearrangement uses TRBV6-5 and TRBJ1-2; TRBD1 agrees at 10 bases. V was pared by 7 bases and J by 3 bases, with 8 bases of the junction left unmatched. Germline-derived CDR1 and CDR2 are MNHEY and SVGAGI. CDR3 length: 15 residues. The CDR3 here is CASTRRQGADYGYTF. In DNA form, the CDR3 reads TGTGCCAGCACCCGAAGACAGGGGGCGGACTATGGCTACACCTTC.

The J gene is TRBJ1-2, the V gene TRBV5-4, with 9 nucleotides matching TRBD1. This CDR3 has 14 residues. Germline CDR1 reads SGHNT; CDR2 reads YYREEE (reference sequence). The V and J ends lost 3 bases and 8 bases, in that order; junction bases with no gene match: 8. The CDR3, as DNA: TGTGCCAGCAGCTCCCCAACAGGGGGCCAAGGCTACACCTTC. It translates to CASSSPTGGQGYTF.

This chain links TRBV2 with TRBJ2-7; the D is unclear. Germline CDR1 is SNHLY and CDR2 is FYNNEI. CDR3 size: 13 residues. V was pared by 1 base and J by 10 bases, with 14 bases between. This CDR3 reads CASSEGAPYGQYF. The CDR3 DNA is TGTGCCAGCAGTGAAGGGGCCCCCTACGGCCAGTACTTC.

As concerns this clone: Mismatch with germline at one junction end may stem from a read error. The chain carries TRBV7-2 and TRBJ2-1; 8 bases map to TRBD2. This CDR3 is built from 16 residues. Germline loops: CDR1 SGHTA, CDR2 FQGNSA. CDR3 sequence (DNA): TGTGCCAGCAGCCTAGCTTCGGCGGGGGGCTTCAATGAGCAGTTCTTC. This translates into CASSLASAGGFNEQFF.

DNA for the CDR3: TGTGCCACCAGTGATCCACTCAGCGGCTACACCTTC. Amino acids: CATSDPLSGYTF. The chain is built from TRBV24-1 and TRBJ1-2, with D hard to call. The CDR3 has 12 residues. The V gene lost 3 bases and the J gene lost 8 bases, with 9 bases spanning the gap. CDR1 is KGHDR, CDR2 SFDVKD, per germline.

This clone was observed a single time. This chain uses TRBV7-2 with TRBJ2-1, with D possibly being TRBD2 (5 bases). Trimming removed 0 bases from V and 7 bases from J, with 7 bases in between. CDR1 is SGHTA, CDR2 FQGNSA, per germline. The CDR3 spans 13 residues. In DNA, the CDR3 is TGTGCCAGCAGCTTAGCCCGGGAAAATGAGCAGTTCTTC. Protein: CASSLARENEQFF.

The V call is TRBV20-1, the J call TRBJ1-1, with a weak D call TRBD1 (5 bases). CDR1 is DFQATT, CDR2 SNEGSKA, per germline (reference sequence). This CDR3 is 13 amino acids long. V lost 3 bases, J lost 4 bases, and 12 bases lay in between. DNA for the CDR3: TGCAGTGCTAGTCGACGGAGGGGCACTGAAGCTTTCTTT. As protein: CSASRRRGTEAFF.

This chain joins TRBV7-8 and TRBJ2-5; TRBD2 matches at 7 bases. CDR1 and CDR2 from the germline V gene are SGHVS and FQNEAQ. Unmatched junction bases numbered 6, after V lost 5 bases and J lost 3 bases. This CDR3 is 14 amino acids long. CDR3 protein: CASSPFAGEETQYF. CDR3 coding DNA: TGTGCCAGCAGCCCCTTCGCGGGGGAAGAGACCCAGTACTTC.

On this clone itself: Compared with germline, one end of the junction differs, possibly owing to a read error. This chain connects TRBV5-4 to TRBJ1-2, with D possibly TRBD1 on 6 matching bases. This CDR3 has 13 residues. CDR1 is SGHNT, CDR2 YYREEE, per germline (reference sequence). The CDR3 reads CASSLPGEDGYTF. CDR3 DNA sequence: TGTGCCAGCAGCTTGCCAGGGGAGGATGGCTACACCTTT.

The chain links TRBV5-4 to TRBJ1-2, with 7 bases lining up with TRBD1. CDR3 size: 13 residues. The ends lost 1 base at V and 8 bases at J; junction bases unmatched: 5. Germline V CDR1 and CDR2: SGHNT, YYREEE (reference sequence). CDR3 in DNA: TGTGCCAGCAGCTTGCAGGGGGAGAGAGGCTACACCTTC. Protein: CASSLQGERGYTF. The full variable domain, with the rest looked up from reference TRBV5-4 and TRBJ1-2, is ETGVTQSPTHLIKTRGQQVTLRCSSQSGHNTVSWYQQALGQGPQFIFQYYREEENGRGNFPPRFSGLQFPNYSSELNVNALELDDSALYLCASSLQGERGYTFGSGTRLTVV.

This clone has more than one count but fewer than ten. CDR3: CAWSKKASMNTEAFF. The CDR3 DNA is TGTGCCTGGAGCAAGAAGGCCAGCATGAACACTGAAGCTTTCTTT. The chain joins TRBV30 to TRBJ1-1; D unresolved. The CDR3 runs 15 residues. From germline, CDR1 is GTSNPN and CDR2 SVGIG (reference sequence). V lost 3 bases to trimming and J lost 0 bases, with 14 bases between them.

In its sample, this clone was seen a few times. The chain has TRBV27 and TRBJ2-7; tentatively, D is TRBD2 (6 bases). The CDR3 is 14 amino acids. Germline CDR1 MNHEY, CDR2 SMNVEV (reference sequence). The ends were cut back, 4 bases at V and 4 bases at J, with 14 bases in the middle. The CDR3 DNA reads as TGTGCCAGCAGTTCCGCCGGGAGTTATTACGAGCAGTACTTC. It yields the protein CASSSAGSYYEQYF.

V is TRBV5-1 and J is TRBJ2-5; tentatively, D is TRBD2 (6 bases). Trimming took off 6 bases at V and 5 bases at J, with 17 bases between the two ends. The CDR3 contains 14 residues. CDR1 is SGHRS, CDR2 YFSETQ, per germline. The CDR3 region is CASTHSGVAETQYF. The CDR3 DNA is TGCGCCAGCACCCACTCGGGGGTAGCGGAGACCCAGTACTTC.

The rearrangement uses TRBV19 and TRBJ2-5; 10 bases match TRBD2. V dropped 6 bases and J dropped 4; count of bases not matched to a gene: 5. The CDR3 runs to 14 residues. In germline, CDR1 is LNHDA, CDR2 SQIVND (reference sequence). The CDR3 DNA reads TGTGCCAGTAGGAGAGCGGGGGGGCCAGAGACCCAGTACTTC. As protein: CASRRAGGPETQYF.

The chain uses TRBV3-1 (or the pseudogene TRBV3-2) and TRBJ1-2; D call uncertain. Germline assignment: CDR1 LGHDT and CDR2 YNNKEL (reference sequence). The CDR3 sequence is 12 residues long. With 3 bases removed from V and 7 bases from J, the gap between germline ends came to 9 bases. The CDR3 reads CASSQAEGGYTF. CDR3 nucleotides: TGTGCCAGCAGCCAGGCTGAGGGTGGCTACACCTTC.

The chain employs TRBV5-6 and TRBJ2-3; the match to TRBD2 covers 9 bases. Germline V gene lookup returns CDR1 SGHDT and CDR2 YYEEEE. V was pared by 0 bases and J by 9 bases, with 11 bases of the junction left unmatched. This CDR3 comprises 16 residues. The CDR3 sequence is CASSLASRGGTVTQYF. DNA for the CDR3: TGTGCCAGCAGCTTGGCCTCGCGGGGGGGCACGGTGACGCAGTATTTT.

J is TRBJ2-5 and V is TRBV20-1, with D perhaps being TRBD1 or TRBD2 (5 bases each). Germline CDR1 DFQATT, CDR2 SNEGSKA (reference sequence). CDR3 length: 10 amino acids. V gave up 7 bases and J gave up 4 bases, with 7 bases separating them. The CDR3 nucleotides are TGCAGTGGGGGACGAGAGACCCAGTACTTC. Translated: CSGGRETQYF.